This entry lists 13 T cell receptor beta chains sequenced from one sample in a study of CD8 T cells in Susac syndrome. The RNA input was 0.5 to 1 ug, and it was reverse transcribed with random hexamers. A single record per CDR3 protein comes from TCRdb applying MiXCR to the immunoSEQ multiplex PCR reads. The sample lists a few hundred thousand distinct CDR3 sequences; almost 85% were seen once. Sequencing used CD8+ T cells from PBMCs. The receptors were sampled from a human donor with multiple sclerosis.

The CDR3 sequence: CASSFLRWDNQPQHF. CDR3 coding DNA: TGTGCCAGCAGTTTCCTGCGGTGGGACAATCAGCCCCAGCATTTT. This rearrangement joins TRBV28 to TRBJ1-5; D unclear. The germline gives CDR1 MDHEN, CDR2 SYDVKM. V was cut by 3 bases and J by 3 bases, with 12 bases left in between. The CDR3 consists of 15 residues.

The rearrangement links TRBV6-5 to TRBJ2-1; D call uncertain. The CDR3 length is 11 residues. Per germline, CDR1 MNHEY and CDR2 SVGAGI. The V and J ends lost 6 bases and 10 bases respectively, with 10 bases between them. The CDR3 loop is CASRLREEQFF. The CDR3, as DNA: TGTGCCAGCAGACTCCGTGAGGAGCAGTTCTTC.

The gene calls are TRBV27 and TRBJ2-7, with 15 bases lining up with TRBD2. The V gene's germline CDR1 is MNHEY and CDR2 SMNVEV (reference sequence). V gave up 5 bases and J gave up 4 bases; unmatched junction bases: 3. This CDR3 has 15 residues. CDR3 sequence: CASSAGTSGRYEQYF. CDR3 nucleotides: TGTGCCAGCAGTGCCGGGACTAGCGGGAGGTACGAGCAGTACTTC.

The chain joins TRBV19 to TRBJ2-2; 7 bases map to TRBD2. The CDR3 has 14 amino acids. Germline trimming cut 5 bases from V and 7 bases from J; bases unmatched to any gene: 7. Germline CDR1 and CDR2: LNHDA and SQIVND (reference sequence). The CDR3 nucleotides are TGTGCCAGTAGTCTACTAGCGACGGGCGGGGAGCTGTTTTTT. This codes for CASSLLATGGELFF.

The chain links TRBV24-1 to TRBJ2-1; 8 bases fit TRBD1. The germline V gene encodes CDR1 KGHDR and CDR2 SFDVKD. J gave up 1 base and V 4 bases, and 5 bases lay outside the gene matches. There are 16 residues in the CDR3. The CDR3 loop reads CATSDLGQGSYNEQFF. The CDR3 nucleotides read TGTGCCACCAGTGACCTAGGACAGGGTTCCTACAATGAGCAGTTCTTC.

This clonotype was seen once. The rearrangement uses TRBV27 and TRBJ2-3, with 8 positions matching TRBD2. There are 14 residues in the CDR3. From germline, CDR1 is MNHEY and CDR2 SMNVEV (reference sequence). Losses at the gene ends were 3 bases for V and 1 base for J; bases not matched to a gene: 0. CDR3 sequence (DNA): TGTGCCAGCAGTTTGCGGGAGGGCACAGATACGCAGTATTTT. It specifies CASSLREGTDTQYF.

The chain combines TRBV4-3 with TRBJ2-1; 14 bases fit TRBD2. With V trimmed by 4 bases and J by 7 bases, 6 bases remained unmatched. Germline V lookup: CDR1 LGHNA, CDR2 YSLEER. The CDR3 has 16 amino acids. DNA for the CDR3: TGCGCCAGCAGCCTGTTGACTAGCGGGAGGGGGAATGAGCAGTTCTTC. Protein product: CASSLLTSGRGNEQFF.

This clonotype was seen a few times. The genes are TRBV9 and TRBJ2-7, with a tentative D call TRBD1 (5 bases). The CDR3 consists of 14 residues. Germline values: CDR1 SGDLS, CDR2 YYNGEE. The V and J ends lost 0 bases and 3 bases respectively, with 10 bases between them. The CDR3 DNA follows: TGTGCCAGCAGCGTAGAAGGGGCCGGCTACGAGCAGTACTTC. Translated: CASSVEGAGYEQYF.

V and J are TRBV29-1 and TRBJ2-7; TRBD1 aligns across 8 bases. After removal of 0 bases from V and 2 bases from J, the junction contained 6 bases not matched to a gene. Germline V gene sequence: CDR1 SQVTM, CDR2 ANQGSEA. The CDR3 has 15 residues. The CDR3 sequence is CSVEDKKQGAYEQYF. CDR3 nucleotide sequence: TGCAGCGTTGAAGATAAGAAACAGGGGGCCTACGAGCAGTACTTC.

The V gene is TRBV29-1, the J gene TRBJ2-1, with TRBD2 as a possible D gene (5 bases). The CDR3 sequence is 16 residues long. The V and J ends lost 2 bases and 7 bases respectively, with 21 bases between them. Per the germline V gene, CDR1 is SQVTM and CDR2 is ANQGSEA. The CDR3 loop reads CSVERQRVMRRNEQFF. The CDR3 nucleotides read TGCAGCGTTGAACGACAACGGGTAATGCGGAGGAATGAGCAGTTCTTC.

V and J are TRBV20-1 and TRBJ1-1; a weak D match, TRBD1 (6 bases). CDR1 and CDR2 from the germline V gene are DFQATT and SNEGSKA (reference sequence). Trimming took off 0 bases at V and 1 base at J, with 15 bases between the two ends. The CDR3 is made up of 16 amino acids. The CDR3: CSARELGAQQNTEAFF. CDR3 bases: TGCAGTGCTAGAGAATTGGGGGCTCAGCAGAACACTGAAGCTTTCTTT.

The rearrangement uses TRBV20-1 and TRBJ2-7; 8 bases line up with TRBD2. The length of the CDR3 is 16 residues. V lost 0 bases to trimming and J lost 2 bases; unmatched junction nucleotides: 9. Germline loops: CDR1 DFQATT, CDR2 SNEGSKA (reference sequence). The CDR3 region has the DNA TGCAGTGCTAGAGACCCGACTAGCGCGACACCCTACGAGCAGTACTTC. The encoded protein is CSARDPTSATPYEQYF.

The chain couples TRBV29-1 to TRBJ2-6; D remains ambiguous. There are 16 residues in the CDR3. In germline, CDR1 is SQVTM, CDR2 ANQGSEA. V lost 4 bases, J lost 0 bases, and 13 bases lay in between. CDR3 nucleotides: TGCAGCGTTGTTGTCTGGGAACTCTCTGGGGCCAACGTCCTGACTTTC. Protein sequence: CSVVVWELSGANVLTF.